This TCR beta chain was captured in a study of beta chain features in type 1 diabetes. Looking at the study overall: Patients and healthy donors were similar in age, gender and cell yields. Overall study findings and caveats: There was a moderate but significant shortening of TCRB CDR3s in all four CD4+ subsets of Type 1 diabetes patients.

CDR3 length equals 16 residues. J lost 1 base, V lost 4 bases, and 7 bases had no gene match. Germline V gives CDR1 MNHEY, CDR2 SMNVEV (reference sequence). As to this clone: Its target is not known.

Every bit of the isolated RNA underwent reverse transcription, so sequencing read expressed TCRB transcripts. Generated by immunoSEQ multiplex PCR, the TCRdb table keeps only in-frame clones and is missing some. This table has roughly 130,000 clones, about 15% appearing once. This TCR was recovered from a man in his thirties or forties with type 1 diabetes. V is TRBV27 and J is TRBJ2-1, with 7 nucleotides matching TRBD1. Sequenced material: central memory CD4+ T cells from blood. The CDR3 loop is CASSWPGQTSYNEQFF. In DNA, the CDR3 is TGTGCCAGCAGTTGGCCGGGACAGACGTCCTACAATGAGCAGTTCTTC.